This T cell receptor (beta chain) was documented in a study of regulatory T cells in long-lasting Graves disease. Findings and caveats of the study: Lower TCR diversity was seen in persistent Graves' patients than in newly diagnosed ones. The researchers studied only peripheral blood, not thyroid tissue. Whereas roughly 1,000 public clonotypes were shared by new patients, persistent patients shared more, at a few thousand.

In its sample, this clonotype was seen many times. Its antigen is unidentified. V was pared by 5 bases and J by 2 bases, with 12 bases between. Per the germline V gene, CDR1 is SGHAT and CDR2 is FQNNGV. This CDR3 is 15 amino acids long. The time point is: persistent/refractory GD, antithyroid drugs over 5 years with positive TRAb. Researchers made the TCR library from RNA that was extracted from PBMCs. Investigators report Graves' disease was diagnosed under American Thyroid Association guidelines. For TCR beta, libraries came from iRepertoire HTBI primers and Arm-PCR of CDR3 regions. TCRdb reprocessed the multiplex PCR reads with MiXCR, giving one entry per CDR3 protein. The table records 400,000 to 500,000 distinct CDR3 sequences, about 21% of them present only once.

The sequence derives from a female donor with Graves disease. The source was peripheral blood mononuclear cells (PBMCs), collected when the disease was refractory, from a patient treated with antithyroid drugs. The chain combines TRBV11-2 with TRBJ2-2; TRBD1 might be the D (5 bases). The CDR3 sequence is CASSLGATNTGELFF. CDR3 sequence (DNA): TGTGCCAGCAGCCTTGGGGCCACCAACACCGGGGAGCTGTTTTTT.